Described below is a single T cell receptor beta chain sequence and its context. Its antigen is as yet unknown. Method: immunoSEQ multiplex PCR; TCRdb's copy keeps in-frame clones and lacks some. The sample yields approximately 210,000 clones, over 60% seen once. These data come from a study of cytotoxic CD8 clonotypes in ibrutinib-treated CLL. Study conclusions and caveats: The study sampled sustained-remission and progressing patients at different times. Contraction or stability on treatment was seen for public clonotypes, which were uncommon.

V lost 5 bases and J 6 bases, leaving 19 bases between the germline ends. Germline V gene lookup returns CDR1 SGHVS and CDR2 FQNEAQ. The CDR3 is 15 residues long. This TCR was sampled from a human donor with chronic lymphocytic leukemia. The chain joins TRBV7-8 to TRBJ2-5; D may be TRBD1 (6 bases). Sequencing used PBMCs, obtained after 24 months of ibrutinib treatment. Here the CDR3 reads CASSNRGTGTQTQYF. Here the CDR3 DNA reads TGTGCCAGCAGCAACCGGGGAACAGGGACGCAGACCCAGTACTTC.